This T cell receptor beta chain was found in a study of control samples from healthy donors and cancer patients. Only in-frame clones appear in the TCRdb table, and some are missing; sequencing was by immunoSEQ multiplex PCR. Seen here are 54,000 or so clones, 85% to 95% observed once, and the top ten hold nearly 2.5%. The junction had 27 bases not matched to a gene; V was cut back by 2 bases and J by 10 bases. Germline values: CDR1 SGHRS, CDR2 YFSETQ. The CDR3 has 21 amino acids. The rearrangement joins TRBV5-1 to TRBJ1-6; 7 nucleotides match TRBD1. This receptor was obtained from a man in his thirties or forties in good health. Sequenced sample: blood. DNA of the CDR3: TGCGCCAGCAGCTTCAAAAGGCCGCTTGTAGCGACAGGGAAAGGAGGATCACCCCTCCACTTT. This translates into CASSFKRPLVATGKGGSPLHF. The complete variable domain, with remaining parts taken from reference TRBV5-1 and TRBJ1-6, reads KAGVTQTPRYLIKTRGQQVTLSCSPISGHRSVSWYQQTPGQGLQFLFEYFSETQRNKGNFPGRFSGRQFSNSRSEMNVSTLELGDSALYLCASSFKRPLVATGKGGSPLHFGNGTRLTVT.